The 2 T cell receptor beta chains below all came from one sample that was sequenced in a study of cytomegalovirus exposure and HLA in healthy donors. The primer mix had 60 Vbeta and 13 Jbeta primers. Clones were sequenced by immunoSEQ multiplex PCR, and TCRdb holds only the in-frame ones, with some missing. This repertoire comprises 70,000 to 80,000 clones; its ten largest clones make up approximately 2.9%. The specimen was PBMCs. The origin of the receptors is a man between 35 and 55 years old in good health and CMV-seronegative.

CDR3 sequence (DNA): TGCGCCAGCAGCCCGGGTGGCCCACGCCAGGGACTAAACACAGATACGCAGTATTTT. Translating gives CASSPGGPRQGLNTDTQYF. This chain links TRBV4-1 with TRBJ2-3; 7 bases map to TRBD2. In germline, CDR1 is MGHRA, CDR2 YSYEKL. V lost 4 bases, J lost 2 bases, and 18 bases stayed unmatched. The CDR3 length is 19 residues.

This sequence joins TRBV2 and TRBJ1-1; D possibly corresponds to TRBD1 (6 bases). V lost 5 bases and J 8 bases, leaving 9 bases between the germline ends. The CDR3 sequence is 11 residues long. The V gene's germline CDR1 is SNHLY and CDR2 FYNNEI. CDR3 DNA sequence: TGTGCCAGCAGTTACGACAGGGAAGCTTTCTTT. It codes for CASSYDREAFF.